This T cell receptor beta chain emerged from a study of blood T cells in healthy people across ages. As concerns this clonotype: The antigen remains undetermined.

A J-beta primer mix and a sample-barcoded 5' primer were used in a second PCR of roughly 6 to 11 cycles. TCRdb re-analysed the 5' RACE reads in MiXCR, keeping a single row per CDR3 protein. The data show about 1 million distinct CDR3 sequences, less than 50% seen once. Study results and limitations: Age showed a roughly linear inverse relationship with TCR beta diversity per million T cells.

CDR1 DFQATT and CDR2 SNEGSKA come from the germline V gene (reference sequence). The CDR3 is 15 residues long. The ends were cut back, 1 base at V and 1 base at J, with 12 bases in the middle. The chain recombines TRBV20-1 with TRBJ2-3; tentative D call: TRBD2 (5 bases). The sequencing input was blood. The sequence was obtained from an older woman in good health. The CDR3 nucleotides are TGCAGTGCTAGAGCTATCGGGGAAGGCACAGATACGCAGTATTTT. It codes for CSARAIGEGTDTQYF.